This TCR beta chain is from a study of cytomegalovirus exposure and HLA in healthy donors (dated by TCRdb to about 2017). For context, the study as a whole: In an earlier analysis of under 600 of the donors, under 300 Gb of sequence data and some 120 million unique TCR beta sequences from about 179 million T cells were reported. Donor age, sex, ethnicity and CMV serostatus were compiled together with the repertoire data. Both class I and class II loci were covered by HLA typing, at four-digit resolution. The study combined high-throughput TCR immunosequencing, statistical association of individual TCRs with disease status, and machine learning to predict cytomegalovirus infection status. Genome-wide SNP genotypes for about 60% of the roughly 700 donors were used in a later genetic analysis, which treated that subset as a discovery cohort. Among the roughly 400 genotyped donors, around 81% belonged to the genetic ancestry cluster associated with self-reported Caucasian donors. An early release that covered some 640 HLA-typed donors contained about 300 gigabases of sequencing data and some 87 million unique TCR sequences. Every discovery cohort repertoire had been produced on one sequencing platform. The aim of the study was to test whether cataloging public T cell receptors could identify signatures of past pathogen exposure. Typing coverage varied by locus: roughly 620-640 donors for A, B, C, DRB1 and DQB1; roughly 560 for DQA1; about 600 for DPA1; fewer than 480 for DPB1. Rather than using new phenotypic data, the later analysis identified candidate immune exposures from TCR beta sequences and from how often those sequences occurred across donors. A separate validation cohort of about 110 different subjects was used in addition to the roughly 700-subject first cohort. Several DR-DQ haplotypes were treated as single units for association and clustering because of strong linkage in the cohort. In a later analysis, previously published TCR beta repertoires from some 640 donors were re-analyzed and high-resolution HLA genotyping was added so that TCR occurrence patterns could be studied. The study used immunosequencing to profile the T cell repertoires of approximately 690 subjects and linked those repertoires to cytomegalovirus serostatus. To decide whether each TCR beta V gene segment behaved as functional or pseudogenic, an earlier analysis of some 600 of the donors relied on high-throughput TCR beta sequencing. On average, over 200,000 unique TCR beta nucleotide sequences were sequenced per donor among fewer than 500 genotyped donors of the cohort, with 15% to 20% of those sequences being non-productive.

With respect to this clone: There is no known antigen for this receptor. Other DNA sequences from this sample encode an identical CDR3 as well.

Libraries came from the immunoSEQ multiplex PCR assay. For the multiplex PCR, a mixture combining 60 forward primers for TCR Vbeta segments and 13 reverse primers for TCR Jbeta segments was used. The CDR3 region of rearranged TCR beta genes was amplified from genomic DNA with a multiplex PCR assay. Amplified TCR beta libraries were sequenced as 87-base-pair reads on the Illumina HiSeq System. As for the original processing: A later analysis counted about 80 million unique TCR beta chains across the 500 to 850 repertoires, and 10 million to 12 million of these chains were shared by at least two donors. Raw reads were error-corrected and collapsed into unique sequences with a nearest-neighbor algorithm that merged closely related sequences to remove PCR and sequencing errors. V, D and J gene segments were assigned by aligning CDR3 sequences to IMGT reference sequences. Each retained sequence needed at least a six-nucleotide match to both a V gene segment and a J gene segment. Rearrangements were called productive when the CDR3 lacked stop codons and stayed in frame with V and J; all others were non-productive. Following IMGT convention, CDR3 was defined as the stretch from the second conserved V-encoded cysteine to the conserved J-encoded phenylalanine. Sequences without an unambiguous match to a single V gene segment were excluded from the earlier analysis of about 600 of the donors. An earlier analysis of roughly 590 of the donors called V segments functional above 56.7% productive rearrangements and segregating when the between-donor standard deviation exceeded 5%. A statistical classification framework was built for diagnosing cytomegalovirus status from the catalog of TCR beta chain sequences. A later analysis assigned V and J genes by comparing TCR nucleotide sequences with IMGT/GENE-DB human TR gene sequences. In a later analysis, CDR3 sequences and most-parsimonious VDJ recombination scenarios were assigned using the TCRdist pipeline. In a later analysis, each TCR beta chain was defined by its CDR3 amino acid sequence together with its V-gene family, and reads without a unique V-gene family were excluded. In a later analysis, 450 to 600 highly shared, low-generation-probability nucleotide sequences were removed to address suspected cross-contamination and a sequencing artifact. A later analysis calculated a clonal expansion index for each public chain from normalized within-repertoire ranks of inferred template counts. A later analysis computed generation probabilities with a VDJ recombination model fitted to out-of-frame rearrangements, and checked the results against IGoR. In a later analysis, hypergeometric tests were used to score TCR-TCR, TCR-HLA and TCR-CMV co-occurrence, with a repertoire-size bias correction applied to TCR pairs. False discovery rates were estimated in a later analysis by permuting HLA or CMV assignments 20 times. A later analysis grouped co-occurring TCRs with DBSCAN, adding TCRdist sequence similarity when clustering within HLA-allele-positive subsets. Repertoires with fewer than 30,000 or more than 120,000 public chains, plus five repertoires with anomalous nucleotide sharing, were excluded from co-occurrence clustering. TCRdb obtained this table from immuneACCESS and retained in-frame rearrangements with V and J assigned. These tables miss some clones; where compared with another copy, unresolved V genes account for less than half of the shortfall, and the remainder is unexplained. Clonal size and the V and J genes are those of that table, whereas D and trimming came from the DNA. The sample table on file contains fewer than 130,000 clones. Jointly, the top ten make up about 0.59% of the sample.

V sheds 6 bases and J sheds 6 bases, leaving 14 bases between their ends. Counted from cysteine to phenylalanine, this CDR3 has 13 amino acids. The read is trimmed to its CDR3 DNA, 39 bases read in frame from base 1. Via the germline V gene (reference sequence), CDR1 is MNHEY and CDR2 SMNVEV. In total, just over 650 healthy bone marrow donors made up the cohort. All cohort members were sampled while nominally healthy, although unrecorded immune exposures were likely present. The donor tested CMV seronegative and was one of the 352 seronegative cohort members. Each donor provided a peripheral blood sample, and peripheral blood mononuclear cells were used for TCR beta sequencing. The Qiagen DNeasy Blood Extraction Kit was used to extract genomic DNA from the blood cell samples. Beyond this particular receptor, the publication reports: Over 15 rarely observed V segments, including chromosome 9 orphons, were excluded from the earlier analysis of several hundred of the donors because counts were too low. A further reported finding was that TCR beta sequences accurately predicted the HLA-A and HLA-B alleles for most subjects in the first cohort. A total of 150 to 200 TCR beta chains were listed by the study as associated with cytomegalovirus. According to a later genetic analysis, donors in an Asian-associated ancestry cluster had fewer N-insertions in productive TCRs than the roughly 670-donor mean. The authors suggested that the approach could potentially be generalized to other disease states and immunological phenotypes. A cluster of highly shared sequence variants was judged likely to represent a technical artifact of the sequencing pipeline. HLA typing was unavailable for some donors at each locus, so association tests used only the typed subset. In a later analysis, most CMV-associated TCR beta chains were found to appear HLA-restricted, with HLA associations seemingly driven largely by CMV exposure. Because the 87-base-pair reads could not distinguish some IMGT-functional V segments, including TRBV6-2 and TRBV6-3, those segments were excluded. In a later analysis, several top co-occurrence clusters were reported to appear linked to parvovirus B19, influenza, CMV and Epstein-Barr virus. The classifier was reported to diagnose cytomegalovirus status with high specificity and sensitivity in both the original and validation cohorts. In a later analysis, around 15,000 TCR beta sequences were associated with specific HLA alleles at a false discovery rate of 0.05. In a later analysis, HLA-associated TCR beta chains were found to be more clonally expanded and to have lower generation probabilities than equally common non-associated chains. In an earlier analysis of under 600 of the donors, most TCR beta V segments were observed in productive rearrangements about 87% or about 30% of the time, broadly matching IMGT annotations. A few of the identified cytomegalovirus-associated TCR beta chains were confirmed in vitro to be specific for cytomegalovirus antigens. A later genetic analysis associated a missense DCLRE1C variant with V-gene and J-gene trimming of TCR beta chains, and an independent cohort replicated the association. A later analysis found that TCR association rates varied across HLA loci, with DRB1 alleles showing the most associated TCRs and HLA-C alleles the fewest. Linkage disequilibrium might explain the correlated functional status among segregating V segments, but an unknown experimental factor could not be excluded. Roughly uniform sequencing depth across donors was assumed in presence/absence analyses, although this assumption may not hold. Most TCR sequences were observed very rarely across donors, whereas some public TCRs were present in many individuals. CMV serostatus was the only immune exposure information available for the cohort. This cohort had only TCR beta chains sequenced, and the lack of alpha or paired-chain data limited which features could be detected. Assigning TCR associations to individual alleles was difficult when HLA alleles, especially DR and DQ, strongly co-occurred.

Input material: PBMCs. The origin of this receptor is a middle-aged man in good health and CMV-seronegative. The chain employs TRBV27 and TRBJ1-2; TRBD1 could be the D gene, as 6 bases match. The CDR3: CASRPTGLNGYTF. Read as DNA, the sequence is TGTGCCAGCAGGCCTACAGGGCTCAATGGCTACACCTTC.